The clone carrying this TCR beta chain appeared many times. The antigen is unknown. Reverse transcription of all isolated RNA meant that expressed TCRB transcripts were sequenced. TCRdb's table, derived via immunoSEQ multiplex PCR, lists solely in-frame clones and lacks some. The sample carries around 180,000 clones, 13% recorded once. This CDR3 has 15 amino acids. The V end lost 0 bases, the J end lost 3 bases, and 12 bases lay between the germline ends. Germline V lookup: CDR1 SQVTM, CDR2 ANQGSEA. This sample is part of a study of beta chain features in type 1 diabetes. Study observations and caveats: Type 1 diabetes patients showed fewer insertions and more deletions at VDJ junctions.

This TCR came from a woman aged 18-29 years in good health. Sequencing input: central memory CD4+ T cells from blood. This chain uses TRBV29-1 with TRBJ2-1; TRBD2 might be the D (6 bases). The CDR3 nucleotides are TGCAGCGTTGAAGATGGCGGGGCCCACTACAATGAGCAGTTCTTC. It is translated as CSVEDGGAHYNEQFF.